A single sample is the source of the 8 T cell receptor beta chains below, sequenced in a study of shared clonotypes between healthy human individuals. Data came from immunoSEQ multiplex PCR; TCRdb stores just in-frame clones and leaves some out. This table holds over a million clones, approximately 68% found once. Specimen: memory CD4+ T cells sorted from blood. Subset described: CD45RA-negative fraction. These receptor sequences come from a young man in good health.

The J gene is TRBJ1-5, the V gene TRBV28, with 9 bases matching TRBD1. Germline V gene sequence: CDR1 MDHEN, CDR2 SYDVKM. The CDR3 extends over 20 amino acids. V lost 6 bases, J lost 2 bases, and 20 bases stayed unmatched. The CDR3 DNA is TGTGCCAGCAGCCGGGGCACAGGGGGCTTCTCTTTTATAGGCAATCAGCCCCAGCATTTT. As protein: CASSRGTGGFSFIGNQPQHF.

The genes are TRBV18 and TRBJ1-5; 9 nucleotides agree with TRBD1. Trimming at V came to 0 bases and at J to 7 bases, leaving 7 bases not matched to a gene. This CDR3 comprises 16 residues. Germline V CDR1 and CDR2: KGHSH, LQKENI. The CDR3 nucleotides read TGTGCCAGCTCACCACCGGGGGACAGGGTGAAACAGCCCCAGCATTTT. Its protein is CASSPPGDRVKQPQHF.

This chain uses TRBV28 with TRBJ1-6, with a weak D call TRBD1 (5 bases). Germline V gene data show CDR1 as MDHEN and CDR2 as SYDVKM. Between the trimmed V and J ends, which lost 8 bases and 7 bases, there was a span of 9 bases. CDR3 size: 12 residues. The CDR3 here is CASEGPNSPLHF. The CDR3 DNA sequence: TGTGCCAGCGAGGGGCCGAATTCACCCCTCCACTTT.

This chain joins TRBV2 and TRBJ2-3, with no clear D. The germline V and J ends were trimmed by 2 bases and 6 bases, with 9 bases remaining between them. This CDR3 contains 13 residues. From germline, CDR1 is SNHLY and CDR2 FYNNEI. The CDR3 nucleotides are TGTGCCAGCAGTGAAATGGGTCTGGATACGCAGTATTTT. This encodes CASSEMGLDTQYF.

The chain couples TRBV28 to TRBJ2-7; weak D call: TRBD1 (6 bases). The CDR3 contains 15 residues. Germline V gene lookup returns CDR1 MDHEN and CDR2 SYDVKM. Trimming removed 5 bases at V and 0 bases at J, with 14 bases between. In nucleotides, the CDR3 is TGTGCCAGCAGTCCGGACAGTTTCGGCTCCTACGAGCAGTACTTC. Translating gives CASSPDSFGSYEQYF.

This chain connects TRBV9 to TRBJ1-2, with 10 bases that match TRBD1. This CDR3 has 14 residues. The V segment lost 3 bases and the J segment 8 bases; nucleotides outside the gene matches: 7. The germline gives CDR1 SGDLS, CDR2 YYNGEE. The CDR3 is CASSGDRGLPGYTF. The CDR3 DNA is TGTGCCAGCAGCGGAGACAGGGGGCTCCCAGGCTACACCTTC.

The V call is TRBV5-4, the J call TRBJ2-7, with D tentatively TRBD1 (6 bases). The CDR3 length is 16 residues. Germline V gives CDR1 SGHNT, CDR2 YYREEE (reference sequence). Trimming left V 4 bases short and J 7 bases short, with 24 bases between. The CDR3 region is CASSQVEAGDRMEQYF. Written as DNA, the CDR3 is TGTGCCAGCAGCCAAGTCGAGGCAGGGGACCGAATGGAGCAGTACTTC.

The CDR3 sequence is CASSLNPQEPTIRGYTF. The CDR3 bases are TGTGCCAGCAGCTTAAATCCACAGGAGCCCACTATTCGGGGCTACACCTTC. J is TRBJ1-2 and V is TRBV7-3; a possible D gene is TRBD1 (5 bases). Trimming stripped 1 base from V and 8 bases from J, with 23 bases between. The CDR3 extends over 17 amino acids. Looked up from germline, CDR1 is SGHTA and CDR2 is FQGTGA.